What follows describes a single T cell receptor (beta chain). These data are taken from a study of regulatory T cells in long-lasting Graves disease. Both iRepertoire HTBI primers and Arm-PCR of CDR3 regions were used to build the TCR beta libraries. TCRdb reprocessed the multiplex PCR reads via MiXCR and lists one record per CDR3 protein. The table lists 360,000 or so distinct CDR3 sequences, around 17% of them singletons. Indicated time point: newly diagnosed GD, antithyroid drugs for less than 3 months. Researchers made the TCR library from RNA that was extracted from PBMCs. Each patient gave 8.5 to 10 milliliters of EDTA-anticoagulated peripheral blood. The CDR3 loop spans 16 amino acids. The junction had 8 bases not matched to a gene; V was cut back by 0 bases and J by 7 bases. Germline-derived CDR1 and CDR2 are SEHNR and FQNEAQ (reference sequence). Another study also made use of these data, one on T cells in Graves' hyperthyroidism and ophthalmopathy.

The genes are TRBV7-9 and TRBJ1-1; 10 bases fit TRBD1. Here the sequenced sample was peripheral blood mononuclear cells (PBMCs), taken at new diagnosis, from a patient treated with antithyroid drugs. The sequence was obtained from a middle-aged man with Graves disease. The chain's CDR3 is CASSLAGGQGVVEAFF. In nucleotides, the CDR3 is TGTGCCAGCAGCTTAGCCGGAGGACAGGGGGTGGTTGAAGCTTTCTTT.